The T cell receptor (beta chain) described here comes from a study of response to subunit inactivated influenza vaccine. This clonotype was recorded many times. TCRdb re-derived calls from the RT-PCR reads in MiXCR, one entry per CDR3 protein. Seen here are hundreds of thousands of distinct CDR3 sequences, about 20% observed once, and the top ten hold about 9.3%. The clonotype was recovered from a man aged 50-75 years who received an inactivated influenza vaccine. This specimen consisted of PBMCs from blood, obtained approximately 22 months after vaccination.

CDR3 amino acids: CSAEQGNQPQHF. CDR3 DNA sequence: TGCAGTGCTGAACAGGGAAATCAGCCCCAGCATTTT. The chain employs TRBV20-1 and TRBJ1-5, with D possibly being TRBD1 (6 bases). V was shortened by 5 bases and J by 4 bases, with 9 bases between the two germline ends. CDR1 and CDR2 from the germline V gene are DFQATT and SNEGSKA (reference sequence). The CDR3 is 12 amino acids.